These 19 T cell receptor beta chains share one sample of origin, sequenced in a study of blood T cell repertoires in COVID-19. Sequenced by immunoSEQ multiplex PCR; TCRdb stores in-frame clones only, minus some. The repertoire holds 150,000 to 170,000 clones, with about 79% as singletons. Sequencing was carried out using peripheral blood. These receptors originate from a woman aged 55-69 years with acute or convalescent COVID-19.

The chain combines TRBV18 with TRBJ2-1; TRBD2 agrees at 11 bases. The CDR3 spans 14 residues. The V gene end was trimmed by 5 bases and the J gene end by 8 bases; junction bases not matched to a gene: 5. Per germline, CDR1 KGHSH and CDR2 LQKENI. The CDR3 sequence is CASSALAGGDEQFF. CDR3 DNA: TGTGCCAGCTCAGCCCTAGCGGGGGGAGATGAGCAGTTCTTC.

The chain recombines TRBV7-2 with TRBJ1-3, with TRBD1 matching over 8 bases. V gave up 4 bases and J gave up 7 bases; unmatched junction bases: 6. Germline V CDR1 and CDR2: SGHTA, FQGNSA. This CDR3 is built from 14 residues. CDR3 protein: CASSSFTGGNTIYF. The CDR3 DNA follows: TGTGCCAGCAGCTCATTCACAGGGGGGAACACCATATATTTT.

The chain employs TRBV2 and TRBJ1-1, with 10 positions matching TRBD1. Per germline, CDR1 SNHLY and CDR2 FYNNEI. With 6 bases clipped from V and 11 bases from J, the junction kept 9 bases outside the gene matches. CDR3 size: 13 residues. DNA for the CDR3: TGTGCCAGCAGCTCGACAGGGGGCCCGGGGGCTTTCTTT. This encodes CASSSTGGPGAFF.

This chain connects TRBV7-3 to TRBJ2-1; D may be TRBD1 (5 bases). The germline CDR1 and CDR2 sequences are SGHTA and FQGTGA. Trimming took off 4 bases at V and 6 bases at J, with 16 bases between the two ends. The length of the CDR3 is 15 residues. DNA of the CDR3: TGTGCCAGCAGCTCCGGCCACAGGTTGGGCAATGAGCAGTTCTTC. It specifies CASSSGHRLGNEQFF.

The rearrangement links TRBV2 to TRBJ1-6, with D possibly matching TRBD1 (6 bases). The V gene's germline CDR1 is SNHLY and CDR2 FYNNEI. The CDR3 has 13 amino acids. V lost 5 bases, J lost 9 bases, and 11 bases lay in between. CDR3 in amino acids: CASSRGAGSPLHF. The CDR3 nucleotides read TGTGCCAGCAGTCGGGGGGCAGGTTCACCCCTCCACTTT.

The J gene is TRBJ1-2, the V gene TRBV7-3; 7 bases fit TRBD1. V lost 0 bases, J lost 6 bases, and 1 base stayed unmatched. Germline V lookup: CDR1 SGHTA, CDR2 FQGTGA. CDR3 length: 13 amino acids. The CDR3 nucleotides are TGTGCCAGCAGCTTAACAGGGGGCCATGGCTACACCTTC. The encoded protein is CASSLTGGHGYTF.

V and J are TRBV15 and TRBJ1-2, with TRBD1 matching 7 bases. Germline V gene data show CDR1 as LNHNV and CDR2 as YYDKDF (reference sequence). The J segment lost 7 bases and the V segment lost 0 bases, leaving 8 bases of the junction unmatched. The CDR3 has 15 residues. CDR3 sequence: CATSRDRRQGGGYTF. The CDR3 nucleotides are TGTGCCACCAGCAGAGATCGACGGCAGGGGGGTGGCTACACCTTC.

The chain links TRBV28 to TRBJ2-1; TRBD1 is a possible D gene (6 bases). Germline CDR1 and CDR2: MDHEN and SYDVKM. This CDR3 has 15 residues. The V and J ends lost 2 bases and 4 bases respectively, with 12 bases between them. Written as DNA, the CDR3 is TGTGCCAGCAGTTTAACCGGACAGAAGTACAATGAGCAGTTCTTC. Translated, it gives CASSLTGQKYNEQFF.

The gene calls are TRBV6-2 or TRBV6-3 and TRBJ1-5; D gene ambiguous. Looked up from germline, CDR1 is MNHEY and CDR2 is SVGEGT. V lost 5 bases and J lost 5, with 10 bases in between. The CDR3 sequence is 13 residues long. CDR3 nucleotide sequence: TGTGCCAGCAGTGAGAACAGCCATCAGCCCCAGCATTTT. Translated, it gives CASSENSHQPQHF.

This clone was seen only a few times. The rearrangement links TRBV2 to TRBJ2-1; D call uncertain. Trimming left V 5 bases short and J 5 bases short, with 22 bases between. The CDR3 totals 17 residues. Looked up from germline, CDR1 is SNHLY and CDR2 is FYNNEI. The chain's CDR3 is CASSSPAADFSNNEQFF. The CDR3, as DNA: TGTGCCAGCAGTTCACCCGCCGCTGATTTTAGTAACAATGAGCAGTTCTTC.

V is TRBV5-1 and J is TRBJ1-2; D perhaps matches TRBD1 (6 bases). This CDR3 comprises 15 residues. Germline CDR1 reads SGHRS; CDR2 reads YFSETQ. V was clipped by 2 bases and J by 4 bases, with 15 bases between them. CDR3 sequence: CASSLGDTEAYGYTF. DNA for the CDR3: TGCGCCAGCAGCTTAGGGGACACGGAGGCCTATGGCTACACCTTC.

A single count supports this clone. The chain employs TRBV18 and TRBJ2-7; tentative D call: TRBD2 (5 bases). CDR1 is KGHSH and CDR2 is LQKENI in the germline V gene. The CDR3 has 14 residues. Trimming cost V 2 bases and J 2 bases, with 10 bases left between them. Here the CDR3 reads CASSPAGHTYEQYV. DNA for the CDR3: TGTGCCAGCTCACCAGCGGGTCATACCTACGAGCAGTACGTC.

J is TRBJ1-2 and V is TRBV28; D uncertain. V was shortened by 6 bases and J by 6 bases, with 20 bases between the two germline ends. Germline lookup yields CDR1 MDHEN and CDR2 SYDVKM. The CDR3 contains 15 residues. The CDR3 protein is CASSPSHGERNGYTF. In nucleotides, the CDR3 is TGTGCCAGCAGCCCATCACACGGGGAGAGAAATGGCTACACCTTC.

CDR3 nucleotides: TGTGCCAGCAGTTACTCGAGGAGGGGAGGGGATCAGCCCCAGCATTTT. Translated, it gives CASSYSRRGGDQPQHF. The V gene is TRBV6-5, the J gene TRBJ1-5, with TRBD1 as a possible D gene (5 bases). CDR1 is MNHEY and CDR2 is SVGAGI in the germline V gene. Trimming removed 0 bases from V and 5 bases from J, with 14 bases in between. There are 16 residues in the CDR3.

The J gene is TRBJ1-4, the V gene TRBV6-1, with D possibly being TRBD1 (6 bases). Germline V CDR1 and CDR2: MNHNS, SASEGT. CDR3 length: 16 residues. Trimming removed 0 bases at V and 5 bases at J, with 13 bases between. CDR3: CASSEALGQINEKLFF. CDR3 nucleotide sequence: TGTGCCAGCAGTGAAGCGCTTGGACAGATAAATGAAAAACTGTTTTTT.

V usage is TRBV11-2 and J usage is TRBJ2-1, with 9 bases lining up with TRBD2. The germline V gene encodes CDR1 SGHAT and CDR2 FQNNGV. J lost 6 bases, V lost 6 bases, and 12 bases had no gene match. The CDR3 runs to 16 residues. CDR3 bases: TGTGCCAGCAGGACCTCCGCGGGGGGGCTTGCCAATGAGCAGTTCTTC. It is translated as CASRTSAGGLANEQFF.

This clone was detected only once. The genes are TRBV11-3 and TRBJ2-3; 7 bases fit TRBD2. V shed 5 bases and J 2 bases; nucleotides not matched to a gene: 7. Germline assignment: CDR1 SGHNT and CDR2 YENEEA. The CDR3 spans 15 residues. CDR3: CASSLTSDSTDTQYF. CDR3 DNA sequence: TGTGCCAGCAGCCTTACTAGCGACTCCACAGATACGCAGTATTTT.

This chain links TRBV18 with TRBJ1-2, with TRBD1 as a possible D gene (6 bases). The germline CDR1 and CDR2 sequences are KGHSH and LQKENI. Between the trimmed V and J ends, which lost 3 bases and 7 bases, there was a span of 24 bases. This CDR3 has 17 amino acids. The CDR3 protein is CASSPRNQGSVDRGYTF. The CDR3 DNA follows: TGTGCCAGCTCACCCCGAAATCAGGGGTCGGTCGATCGTGGCTACACCTTC. Full variable domain (rest looked up from reference TRBV18 and TRBJ1-2): NAGVMQNPRHLVRRRGQEARLRCSPMKGHSHVYWYRQLPEEGLKFMVYLQKENIIDESGMPKERFSAEFPKEGPSILRIQQVVRGDSAAYFCASSPRNQGSVDRGYTFGSGTRLTVV.

This clone was seen at least ten times. Distinct nucleotide sequences in the sample also encode this CDR3. CDR3 loop: CASSRKLAGSSITYEQYF. The CDR3 region has the DNA TGTGCCAGCAGCCGCAAACTAGCGGGGTCATCCATAACCTACGAGCAGTACTTC. The chain has TRBV3-1 (or the pseudogene TRBV3-2) and TRBJ2-7; the match to TRBD2 covers 10 bases. CDR1 is LGHDT, CDR2 YNNKEL, per germline (reference sequence). Germline trimming cut 4 bases from V and 2 bases from J; bases unmatched to any gene: 14. This CDR3 is built from 18 residues.